Listed here are 17 T cell receptor beta chains from one sample, sequenced in a study of blood T cell repertoires in COVID-19. Assay: immunoSEQ multiplex PCR; the TCRdb copy retains only in-frame clones and omits some. This sample has over 65,000 clones, with around 90% found just once. Input material: peripheral blood. These receptors all come from a woman older than 75 with acute or convalescent COVID-19.

This chain joins TRBV10-1 and TRBJ1-4, with TRBD1 as a possible D gene (6 bases). V was clipped by 8 bases and J by 0 bases, with 16 bases between them. This CDR3 has 16 residues. CDR1 is WNHNN, CDR2 SYGVQD, per germline (reference sequence). CDR3 in DNA: TGCGCCAGCCAGACAGGATACCTTGCAACTAATGAAAAACTGTTTTTT. It specifies CASQTGYLATNEKLFF.

The V gene is TRBV5-6, the J gene TRBJ2-7, with 7 bases lining up with TRBD1. CDR1 and CDR2 from the germline V gene are SGHDT and YYEEEE. Losses at the gene ends were 2 bases for V and 3 bases for J; bases not matched to a gene: 5. CDR3 length equals 14 residues. The CDR3 is CASSFGTENYEQYF. The CDR3 DNA is TGTGCCAGCAGCTTTGGGACAGAGAACTACGAGCAGTACTTC.

The rearrangement uses TRBV20-1 and TRBJ1-2, with D perhaps matching TRBD1 (5 bases). The germline CDR1 and CDR2 sequences are DFQATT and SNEGSKA (reference sequence). The CDR3 length is 14 residues. The germline V and J ends were trimmed by 3 bases and 4 bases, with 15 bases remaining between them. The CDR3 region has the DNA TGCAGTGCTAGTTACGGGCAGGGTTCCTATGGCTACACCTTC. The encoded protein is CSASYGQGSYGYTF.

The V gene is TRBV27, the J gene TRBJ1-5; D unclear. Germline V gene lookup returns CDR1 MNHEY and CDR2 SMNVEV (reference sequence). The CDR3 consists of 13 residues. V was clipped by 4 bases and J by 6 bases, with 10 bases between them. The CDR3 coding sequence is TGTGCCAGCAGTTATACGGGTCGTCAGCCCCAGCATTTT. It specifies CASSYTGRQPQHF.

The chain carries TRBV7-2 and TRBJ1-4, with no clear D. Germline V CDR1 and CDR2: SGHTA, FQGNSA. The CDR3 totals 14 residues. Trimming left V 1 base short and J 8 bases short, with 11 bases between. CDR3 in DNA: TGTGCCAGCAGCTTAGGCGGGATTCGCGAAAAACTGTTTTTT. Translated, it gives CASSLGGIREKLFF.

The chain couples TRBV10-3 to TRBJ2-1; TRBD2 matches 13 bases. The CDR3 consists of 18 residues. Germline lookup yields CDR1 ENHRY and CDR2 SYGVKD. V lost 2 bases and J lost 6; bases outside the gene matches: 10. The CDR3 spells CAISERPGLAGRGNEQFF. The CDR3 region has the DNA TGTGCCATCAGTGAGAGGCCGGGACTAGCGGGAAGAGGCAATGAGCAGTTCTTC.

The chain recombines TRBV3-1 (or the pseudogene TRBV3-2) with TRBJ2-1; 8 bases line up with TRBD2. V was pared by 3 bases and J by 10 bases, with 8 bases of the junction left unmatched. CDR3 size: 14 residues. Germline values: CDR1 LGHDT, CDR2 YNNKEL (reference sequence). In DNA, the CDR3 is TGTGCCAGCAGCCACTGGAAGACTAGCGAGGAGCAGTTCTTC. Its protein is CASSHWKTSEEQFF.

The rearrangement links TRBV18 to TRBJ2-1; 14 bases align to TRBD2. This CDR3 has 15 amino acids. The germline V gene has CDR1 KGHSH and CDR2 LQKENI. The V segment lost 3 bases and the J segment 7 bases; nucleotides outside the gene matches: 2. CDR3 in DNA: TGTGCCAGCTCACCGGGACTAGCGGGAGTTAATGAGCAGTTCTTC. Encoded protein: CASSPGLAGVNEQFF.

This clone showed up just a few times. The chain recombines TRBV12-3 or TRBV12-4 with TRBJ1-2; D unclear. This CDR3 comprises 12 residues. V dropped 1 base and J dropped 7 bases, with 7 bases sitting between them. CDR3 in DNA: TGTGCCAGCAGTTTAGGTTCGGTTGGCTACACCTTC. Its protein product is CASSLGSVGYTF.

As to this clone: The junction and the germline gene differ at one end; a read error may be behind it. The chain employs TRBV12-3 or TRBV12-4 and TRBJ2-1; D gene ambiguous. CDR3 length equals 13 residues. Here the CDR3 DNA reads TGTGCCAGCAGTTTATTCTCCTCCAATGAGCAGTTCTTC. It encodes CASSLFSSNEQFF.

This clone was found once. The chain combines TRBV28 with TRBJ1-2; D is uncertain. Germline CDR1 reads MDHEN; CDR2 reads SYDVKM. The CDR3 loop spans 13 amino acids. V lost 3 bases and J lost 7, with 12 bases in between. The CDR3 DNA reads TGTGCCAGCAGTTTTTCGGGGAGGGCTGGCTACACCTTC. The encoded protein is CASSFSGRAGYTF.

The rearrangement joins TRBV11-2 to TRBJ2-7, with TRBD2 matching over 9 bases. V lost 5 bases to trimming and J lost 6 bases; unmatched junction nucleotides: 8. The CDR3 extends over 14 amino acids. The germline V gene has CDR1 SGHAT and CDR2 FQNNGV. The CDR3 region has the DNA TGTGCCAGCAGCAGCGGGACTAGCTCTTCCGAGCAGTACTTC. This translates into CASSSGTSSSEQYF.

This chain connects TRBV6-1 to TRBJ2-7; D possibly corresponds to TRBD1 (5 bases). V lost 2 bases and J 7 bases, leaving 6 bases between the germline ends. The CDR3 runs to 11 residues. Germline CDR1 and CDR2: MNHNS and SASEGT. CDR3 sequence: CASSERGEQYF. The CDR3 DNA is TGTGCCAGCAGTGAAAGGGGAGAGCAGTACTTC.

This sequence joins TRBV27 and TRBJ1-6; the match to TRBD1 covers 11 bases. The CDR3 is 16 amino acids. Germline V gene sequence: CDR1 MNHEY, CDR2 SMNVEV (reference sequence). Trimming took 2 bases from V and 7 from J; bases not matched to a gene: 4. CDR3 bases: TGTGCCAGCAGTTTAGGACAGGGGGCCTTCAATTCACCCCTCCACTTT. Translation gives CASSLGQGAFNSPLHF.

This chain links TRBV29-1 with TRBJ1-1; D call uncertain. V was cut by 4 bases and J by 0 bases, with 15 bases left in between. Germline CDR1 SQVTM, CDR2 ANQGSEA. There are 15 residues in the CDR3. In DNA form, the CDR3 reads TGCAGCGTTGCGAGACTGTCCACCTTGAACACTGAAGCTTTCTTT. This translates into CSVARLSTLNTEAFF.

V usage is TRBV28 and J usage is TRBJ1-4, with no clear D. The CDR3 is 14 amino acids. Germline-derived CDR1 and CDR2 are MDHEN and SYDVKM. The V and J ends lost 3 bases and 3 bases respectively, with 8 bases between them. The CDR3 DNA sequence: TGTGCCAGCAGTTTTGAGGGCTCTAATGAAAAACTGTTTTTT. This sequence encodes CASSFEGSNEKLFF.

On this clone itself: The junction does not match germline at one end; this may be a read error. The gene calls are TRBV6-5 and TRBJ2-5; 9 bases agree with TRBD2. The CDR3 spans 13 residues. Germline values: CDR1 MNHEY, CDR2 SVGAGI. The DNA for the CDR3 is TGTGCCGGCAGCGGGGGGAGGGAAGAGACCCAGTACTTC. This sequence encodes CAGSGGREETQYF.